The text below deals with one T cell receptor beta chain. What it binds is unknown. Baseline, cycle 4 day 1, and cycle 7 day 1 were the blood sampling points. Some clones are missing from TCRdb's copy, which holds only in-frame ones; the method was immunoSEQ multiplex PCR. Among tens of thousands of clones listed, approximately 80% were seen once. The V and J ends lost 5 bases and 4 bases respectively, with 5 bases between them. CDR3 length: 11 residues. Germline CDR1 SQVTM, CDR2 ANQGSEA. These data belong to a study of OX40 agonist ivuxolimab in advanced cancers. Looking at the study overall: A mean age of roughly 60 years, range about 20 to 79, was recorded, and 70% to 85% were male. Eligibility rules accepted prior anti-PD-1, anti-PD-L1 or anti-CTLA-4 therapy, and around 38% had some. General study points: Those patients achieving a partial response at 0.1-3.0 mg/kg showed among the lowest clonal expansion.

This material consisted of CD4+ or CD8+ T cells sorted from blood, taken in a trial of the OX40 agonist ivuxolimab. The sequence derives from an adult with an advanced solid tumor such as melanoma, head and neck, liver or kidney cancer. The chain uses TRBV29-1 and TRBJ2-2; D ambiguous. The CDR3 loop reads CSVFVTGELFF. The CDR3 region has the DNA TGCAGCGTTTTTGTCACCGGGGAGCTGTTTTTT.